A selection of T cell receptor beta chains follows, all from one sample in a study of T cells in Graves' hyperthyroidism and ophthalmopathy. TCRdb processed the multiplex PCR reads anew with MiXCR; each CDR3 protein has one entry. The sample shows around 300,000 distinct CDR3 sequences, around 13% of them seen only once. Sequencing was performed on blood. The receptors come from a woman in her thirties or forties with Graves' ophthalmopathy. Both conserved end residues are part of each CDR3. A D gene is named only where the DNA matches it firmly. Clone size is shown for a subset of rows, as once, few, many or a class of expanded clone.

CDR3	DNA	D	J	length	size	V
CASSPPGQGDAPQHF	TGTGCCAGCAGTCCACCGGGACAGGGCGACGCGCCCCAGCATTTT	TRBD1	TRBJ1-5	15	many	TRBV28
CASSLVGRGYEQYF	TGCGCCAGCAGCTTGGTAGGGAGGGGCTACGAGCAGTACTTC	TRBD2	TRBJ2-7	14	many	TRBV5-1
CSARDPYRVGSGNTIYF	TGCAGTGCTAGAGATCCCTACAGGGTAGGCTCTGGAAACACCATATATTTT	NA	TRBJ1-3	17	NA	TRBV20-1
CAQLGESSGNTIYF	TGTGCCCAGCTCGGGGAGAGCTCTGGAAACACCATATATTTT	NA	TRBJ1-3	14	NA	TRBV2
CASSLEGAKNYSPLHF	TGTGCCAGCAGCTTAGAGGGGGCTAAGAACTATTCACCCCTCCACTTT	TRBD1	TRBJ1-6	16	NA	TRBV7-2
CATSFSGGTTDTQYF	TGTGCCACCAGTTTTAGCGGGGGTACCACAGATACGCAGTATTTT	TRBD2	TRBJ2-3	15	few	TRBV24-1
CASSLRALSGYGYTF	TGTGCCAGCAGTTTAAGGGCGCTTTCCGGTTATGGCTACACCTTC	NA	TRBJ1-2	15	NA	TRBV27
CSVGWGNTIYF	TGCAGCGTTGGATGGGGGAACACCATATATTTT	NA	TRBJ1-3	11	many	TRBV29-1
CAAGTLNPYEQYF	TGTGCCGCCGGGACACTCAACCCCTACGAGCAGTACTTC	NA	TRBJ2-7	13	NA	TRBV27
CSGTGGGSYNEQFF	TGCAGTGGAACCGGGGGGGGCTCCTACAATGAGCAGTTCTTC	TRBD2	TRBJ2-1	14	many	TRBV20-1
CASSQGVSPNYGYTF	TGTGCCAGCAGCCAAGGGGTCAGCCCTAACTATGGCTACACCTTC	NA	TRBJ1-2	15	NA	TRBV3-1
CASSWGLALRGDTQYF	TGTGCCAGCAGTTGGGGACTAGCGTTAAGAGGGGATACGCAGTATTTT	TRBD2	TRBJ2-3	16	many	TRBV12-3/TRBV12-4
CASSEGGVPQPQHF	TGCGCCAGCAGCGAAGGCGGGGTACCTCAGCCCCAGCATTTT	NA	TRBJ1-5	14	few	TRBV5-1
CASSSPWGLAGGGYEQYF	TGTGCCAGCAGTTCACCTTGGGGACTAGCGGGAGGGGGTTACGAGCAGTACTTC	TRBD2	TRBJ2-7	18	NA	TRBV28
CATSRGNGGTYGYTF	TGTGCCACCAGCAGAGGAAACGGGGGCACCTATGGCTACACCTTC	NA	TRBJ1-2	15	few	TRBV15
CASSLPGDEVQPQHF	TGTGCCAGCAGTCTACCGGGGGACGAGGTTCAGCCCCAGCATTTT	NA	TRBJ1-5	15	many	TRBV28
CASRIKPGTQYF	TGTGCCAGCAGGATAAAGCCCGGGACCCAGTACTTC	NA	TRBJ2-5	12	many	TRBV2
CASSYSLAGAGETQYF	TGTGCCAGCAGTTACTCACTAGCGGGAGCTGGAGAGACCCAGTACTTC	TRBD2	TRBJ2-5	16	many	TRBV6-2/TRBV6-3
CARLKDGRLDGYTF	TGTGCCAGACTAAAGGACGGAAGACTAGATGGCTACACCTTC	NA	TRBJ1-2	14	many	TRBV2
CASSETGRGAFF	TGTGCCAGCAGTGAGACGGGACGTGGGGCTTTCTTT	NA	TRBJ1-1	12	many	TRBV2
CASRSAGGRGDTQYF	TGTGCCAGCAGATCCGCGGGGGGCCGGGGAGATACGCAGTATTTT	TRBD2	TRBJ2-3	15	many	TRBV2
CASSQSRDRVAQPQHF	TGTGCCAGCAGCCAATCCCGGGACAGGGTGGCTCAGCCCCAGCATTTT	TRBD1	TRBJ1-5	16	many	TRBV16
CASSLQGRLGEQYF	TGTGCCAGCAGTTTACAGGGGAGACTGGGAGAGCAGTACTTC	NA	TRBJ2-7	14	few	TRBV12-3/TRBV12-4
CASSRYGTEAFF	TGTGCCAGCAGTAGATATGGCACTGAAGCTTTCTTT	NA	TRBJ1-1	12	many	TRBV12-3/TRBV12-4